These 9 T cell receptor beta chains share one sample of origin, sequenced in a study of blood T cells in healthy people across ages (dated by TCRdb to the mid-2010s). The receptor library was made with 5' RACE. Data came from an Illumina HiSeq 2500. A second PCR of about 6 to 12 cycles was run with a J-beta primer mix and a sample-barcoded 5' primer. Starting from the raw public reads, TCRdb applied fastp trimming at Q25, assembled clones with MiXCR and retained in-frame beta chains. Each CDR3 protein appears once, grouped with its most common genes and DNA. The sample table contains 650,000 to 800,000 distinct CDR3 sequences; only one count was recorded for around 42% of them. Jointly, the top ten make up about 21% of the sample. The sequenced material came from blood. Receptors originate from a man in his sixties in good health.

The chain links TRBV9 to TRBJ1-2; D not certain. Trimming cost V 3 bases and J 6 bases, with 6 bases left between them. The CDR3 runs to 11 residues. Per germline, CDR1 SGDLS and CDR2 YYNGEE. The CDR3 nucleotides are TGTGCCAGCAGCGAGGGTCATGGCTACACCTTC. Protein: CASSEGHGYTF.

V is TRBV6-5 and J is TRBJ2-5; 14 nucleotides align to TRBD2. The CDR3 sequence is 18 residues long. Germline CDR1 reads MNHEY; CDR2 reads SVGAGI. J gave up 2 bases and V 4 bases, and 9 bases lay outside the gene matches. In nucleotides, the CDR3 is TGTGCCAGCAGTTCACCGGGACTAGCGGGGGAATCACAAGAGACCCAGTACTTC. Protein sequence: CASSSPGLAGESQETQYF.

This clonotype was counted only a few times. V is TRBV12-3 or TRBV12-4 and J is TRBJ1-2, with no clear D. Between the trimmed V and J ends, which lost 5 bases and 8 bases, there was a span of 18 bases. The length of the CDR3 is 14 residues. The CDR3 protein is CASSQATVQRGYTF. DNA for the CDR3: TGTGCCAGCAGTCAGGCTACAGTACAGAGGGGCTACACCTTC.

This clonotype came up a few times. V gene TRBV5-1 combines with J gene TRBJ2-5; either TRBD1 or TRBD2 may supply D (6 bases each). The CDR3 is made up of 14 amino acids. The V end lost 3 bases, the J end lost 0 bases, and 9 bases lay between the germline ends. Germline lookup yields CDR1 SGHRS and CDR2 YFSETQ. Here the CDR3 reads CASSWRDNQETQYF. As DNA, the CDR3 is TGCGCCAGCAGCTGGCGGGACAACCAAGAGACCCAGTACTTC.

Only a few counts were recorded for this clonotype. V gene TRBV7-2 combines with J gene TRBJ2-5; possible D gene TRBD2, 6 bases. Trimming took 1 base from V and 4 from J, leaving 13 bases between them. Germline CDR1 and CDR2: SGHTA and FQGNSA. This CDR3 region has 15 residues. CDR3 residues: CASSLGRGEGETQYF. As DNA, the CDR3 is TGTGCCAGCAGCTTAGGGAGGGGTGAGGGAGAGACCCAGTACTTC.

This clonotype was counted only a few times. The rearrangement joins TRBV20-1 to TRBJ2-4; 11 positions match TRBD2. The CDR3 has 18 residues. V shed 1 base and J 0 bases; nucleotides not matched to a gene: 8. Germline CDR1 and CDR2: DFQATT and SNEGSKA (reference sequence). The DNA of the CDR3 is TGCAGTGCTAGAGCGGCTAGCGGGGGGCCCTTAGCCAAAAACATTCAGTACTTC. Its protein is CSARAASGGPLAKNIQYF.

The chain links TRBV5-1 to TRBJ2-6; D not certain. This CDR3 contains 13 residues. Germline assignment: CDR1 SGHRS and CDR2 YFSETQ. V gave up 8 bases and J gave up 2 bases, with 8 bases separating them. The CDR3 sequence is CASWAAGANVLTF. CDR3 DNA sequence: TGCGCCAGTTGGGCTGCTGGGGCCAACGTCCTGACTTTC.

This chain uses TRBV6-6 with TRBJ2-1; 10 bases fit TRBD2. Losses at the gene ends were 7 bases for V and 9 bases for J; bases not matched to a gene: 15. Germline V gives CDR1 MNHNY, CDR2 SVGAGI (reference sequence). The CDR3 is 16 amino acids. The DNA for the CDR3 is TGTGCCAGCACCAAGGGTCCAGCGGGGGGGCTTGGTGAGCAGTTCTTC. Protein product: CASTKGPAGGLGEQFF.

The table lists this clonotype with a few counts. This chain links TRBV15 with TRBJ2-5, with 11 bases aligning to TRBD2. CDR3 length: 16 amino acids. CDR1 and CDR2 (germline): LNHNV, YYDKDF (reference sequence). The J segment lost 1 base and the V segment lost 2 bases, leaving 3 bases of the junction unmatched. CDR3 amino acids: CATSRTSGGTQETQYF. CDR3 nucleotides: TGTGCCACCAGCAGAACTAGCGGGGGAACCCAAGAGACCCAGTACTTC.